These 18 T cell receptor beta chains share one sample of origin, sequenced in a study of graft-versus-host responses after intestinal transplantation. These receptors have no known antigen. TCRdb's copy holds only in-frame clones and misses some; the assay was immunoSEQ multiplex PCR. The repertoire holds more than 90,000 clones, roughly 91% seen once, with about 0.5% in the top ten. The sample in question was unstimulated CD8+ T cells sorted from spleen or lymph node cells, obtained before intestinal transplant. The source is a human donor who received an intestinal transplant.

This clone occurred once. At the DNA level, this CDR3 is encoded by other sequences in the same sample as well. The chain uses TRBV11-3 and TRBJ2-7; 11 bases fit TRBD1. The junction had 11 bases not matched to a gene; V was cut back by 5 bases and J by 5 bases. Germline lookup yields CDR1 SGHNT and CDR2 YENEEA. This CDR3 has 16 residues. The CDR3 nucleotides read TGTGCCAGCAGCCAAAGAGTCGGGACAGGGGGGCACGAGCAGTACTTC. Translating gives CASSQRVGTGGHEQYF.

The CDR3 reads CASSVQPGGETQYF. The CDR3 nucleotides are TGTGCCAGCAGCGTACAACCAGGGGGAGAGACCCAGTACTTC. The chain employs TRBV9 and TRBJ2-5; 7 bases are shared with TRBD1. The CDR3 is made up of 14 amino acids. The germline V gene encodes CDR1 SGDLS and CDR2 YYNGEE. Unmatched junction bases numbered 4, after V lost 1 base and J lost 4 bases. Complete variable domain (other parts from reference TRBV9 and TRBJ2-5): DSGVTQTPKHLITATGQRVTLRCSPRSGDLSVYWYQQSLDQGLQFLIQYYNGEERAKGNILERFSAQQFPDLHSELNLSSLELGDSALYFCASSVQPGGETQYFGPGTRLLVL.

The rearrangement uses TRBV11-2 and TRBJ2-7; D perhaps matches TRBD2 (5 bases). V lost 1 base and J lost 3, with 16 bases in between. Germline CDR1 reads SGHAT; CDR2 reads FQNNGV. This CDR3 region has 16 residues. In DNA, the CDR3 is TGTGCCAGCAGCTTAGCAACTGGCGGGTCTTACTACGAGCAGTACTTC. It is translated as CASSLATGGSYYEQYF.

The V and J genes are TRBV27 and TRBJ1-2; weak D call: TRBD1 (6 bases). The ends were cut back, 3 bases at V and 0 bases at J, with 8 bases in the middle. In germline, CDR1 is MNHEY, CDR2 SMNVEV (reference sequence). The CDR3 runs 14 residues. CDR3 sequence: CASSFKGANYGYTF. CDR3 DNA: TGTGCCAGCAGTTTTAAGGGGGCTAACTATGGCTACACCTTC.

The chain employs TRBV14 and TRBJ2-7; TRBD1 matches at 7 bases. Germline CDR1 and CDR2: SGHDN and FVKESK. V lost 2 bases, J lost 4 bases, and 5 bases stayed unmatched. CDR3 length: 14 residues. The CDR3 loop is CASSQQDRLYEQYF. As DNA, the CDR3 is TGTGCCAGCAGCCAACAGGACAGGCTTTACGAGCAGTACTTC.

The gene calls are TRBV10-3 and TRBJ1-5, with a tentative D call TRBD1 (6 bases). With 0 bases removed from V and 3 bases from J, the gap between germline ends came to 12 bases. This CDR3 comprises 16 residues. Per germline, CDR1 ENHRY and CDR2 SYGVKD. The CDR3 here is CAISESTGGLNQPQHF. CDR3 nucleotides: TGTGCCATCAGTGAGTCGACGGGGGGGCTCAATCAGCCCCAGCATTTT.

This sequence joins TRBV6-1 and TRBJ1-5; D remains unclear. Germline CDR1 and CDR2: MNHNS and SASEGT. V lost 1 base and J lost 0, with 16 bases in between. The CDR3 extends over 18 amino acids. The CDR3: CASSEGETLWGSNQPQHF. The CDR3 coding sequence is TGTGCCAGCAGTGAAGGGGAGACCCTCTGGGGTAGCAATCAGCCCCAGCATTTT.

The chain carries TRBV7-9 and TRBJ2-2; 12 nucleotides match TRBD1. The CDR3 consists of 16 residues. With 3 bases clipped from V and 3 bases from J, the junction kept 2 bases outside the gene matches. The germline V gene encodes CDR1 SEHNR and CDR2 FQNEAQ (reference sequence). The CDR3 nucleotides are TGTGCCAGCAGCTTGGGACAGGGGGCGCACACCGGGGAGCTGTTTTTT. Amino acid sequence: CASSLGQGAHTGELFF. Using reference TRBV7-9 and TRBJ2-2 for the parts outside the CDR3, the full variable domain is DTGVSQNPRHKITKRGQNVTFRCDPISEHNRLYWYRQTLGQGPEFLTYFQNEAQLEKSRLLSDRFSAERPKGSFSTLEIQRTEQGDSAMYLCASSLGQGAHTGELFFGEGSRLTVL.

The rearrangement uses TRBV4-3 and TRBJ2-3; 9 nucleotides agree with TRBD1. This CDR3 is 16 amino acids long. After removal of 0 bases from V and 4 bases from J, the junction contained 5 bases not matched to a gene. The germline gives CDR1 LGHNA, CDR2 YSLEER. The CDR3 loop reads CASSQDHRGLPDTQYF. CDR3 nucleotides: TGCGCCAGCAGCCAAGACCACAGGGGGCTCCCAGATACGCAGTATTTT.

The chain recombines TRBV7-8 with TRBJ2-7; TRBD2 matches 7 bases. CDR1 SGHVS and CDR2 FQNEAQ come from the germline V gene. Germline trimming cut 1 base from V and 3 bases from J; bases unmatched to any gene: 6. This CDR3 is built from 15 residues. CDR3 DNA: TGTGCCAGCAGCTTAGGTGCTAGCGGTTACTACGAGCAGTACTTC. It specifies CASSLGASGYYEQYF.

V usage is TRBV11-3 and J usage is TRBJ2-2; 7 bases are shared with TRBD1. Germline V gene sequence: CDR1 SGHNT, CDR2 YENEEA. V trimming: 3 bases; J trimming: 3 bases; junction bases outside the gene matches: 7. This CDR3 has 16 residues. CDR3: CASSFRQGIYTGELFF. The CDR3 DNA reads as TGTGCCAGCAGCTTCCGACAGGGTATATACACCGGGGAGCTGTTTTTT.

This clone was observed a single time. The V gene is TRBV5-4, the J gene TRBJ2-7; 7 bases align to TRBD1. The germline V gene has CDR1 SGHNT and CDR2 YYREEE (reference sequence). The V segment lost 4 bases and the J segment 3 bases; nucleotides outside the gene matches: 10. This CDR3 is built from 15 residues. CDR3 sequence: CASSPGQSAYYEQYF. CDR3 sequence (DNA): TGTGCCAGCAGCCCGGGACAGTCTGCCTACTACGAGCAGTACTTC.

The genes are TRBV9 and TRBJ2-1, with 7 bases identical to TRBD1. J was trimmed by 1 base and V by 0 bases; bases with no gene match: 4. The germline gives CDR1 SGDLS, CDR2 YYNGEE. CDR3 size: 16 residues. The CDR3 is CASSVDGDRSYNEQFF. CDR3 DNA: TGTGCCAGCAGCGTAGACGGGGACAGATCCTACAATGAGCAGTTCTTC.

The gene calls are TRBV27 and TRBJ2-1; 7 bases are a match to TRBD1. V dropped 2 bases and J dropped 6; count of bases not matched to a gene: 7. The CDR3 is made up of 15 amino acids. Germline V gene sequence: CDR1 MNHEY, CDR2 SMNVEV (reference sequence). CDR3 protein: CASSLGTTGVNEQFF. CDR3 bases: TGTGCCAGCAGTTTAGGGACAACAGGGGTCAATGAGCAGTTCTTC.

This clone was detected only a few times. The chain combines TRBV30 with TRBJ1-1; weak D call: TRBD1 (5 bases). Germline values: CDR1 GTSNPN, CDR2 SVGIG (reference sequence). The CDR3 sequence is 13 residues long. V was cut by 2 bases and J by 5 bases, with 12 bases left in between. This CDR3 is CAWSLLGGTEAFF. The CDR3 DNA reads as TGTGCCTGGAGTCTTCTGGGGGGGACTGAAGCTTTCTTT.

The V call is TRBV7-9, the J call TRBJ2-7; D is unresolved. CDR1 SEHNR and CDR2 FQNEAQ come from the germline V gene (reference sequence). V was trimmed by 4 bases and J by 2 bases, leaving 12 bases between them. There are 14 residues in the CDR3. The CDR3 sequence is CASSSSITTYEQYF. CDR3 bases: TGTGCCAGCAGCTCCTCCATCACTACCTACGAGCAGTACTTC.

The chain has TRBV9 and TRBJ1-4; no clear D gene. The V gene's germline CDR1 is SGDLS and CDR2 YYNGEE. The CDR3 totals 16 residues. Trimming stripped 3 bases from V and 4 bases from J, with 16 bases between. CDR3 loop: CASSAPNEAGNEKLFF. The CDR3 nucleotides read TGTGCCAGCAGCGCTCCCAACGAGGCCGGTAATGAAAAACTGTTTTTT.

The chain has TRBV7-9 and TRBJ1-1; 7 bases agree with TRBD1. The CDR3 length is 14 residues. V gave up 5 bases and J gave up 0 bases; unmatched junction bases: 3. Germline V gene data show CDR1 as SEHNR and CDR2 as FQNEAQ (reference sequence). The CDR3 nucleotides read TGTGCCAGCAGCCAGGGACAGATGAACACTGAAGCTTTCTTT. Amino acids: CASSQGQMNTEAFF.